A single sample gave rise to the 31 T cell receptor beta chains below, sequenced in a study of blood T cell repertoires in COVID-19. Method: immunoSEQ multiplex PCR; TCRdb's copy keeps in-frame clones and lacks some. The sample includes roughly 140,000 clones, around 86% of them seen just once. The sample taken for sequencing was peripheral blood. Receptors originate from a man between 70 and 80 years old with acute or convalescent COVID-19.

The rearrangement joins TRBV5-5 to TRBJ2-3; D not certain. The CDR3 sequence is 12 residues long. V gave up 2 bases and J gave up 3 bases, with 4 bases separating them. Germline V gene data show CDR1 as SGHKS and CDR2 as YYEKEE (reference sequence). CDR3 protein: CASSFGTDTQYF. The DNA of the CDR3 is TGTGCCAGCAGCTTCGGGACAGATACGCAGTATTTT.

The chain couples TRBV19 to TRBJ2-6; D unresolved. CDR1 and CDR2 (germline): LNHDA, SQIVND (reference sequence). The CDR3 totals 15 residues. The V end was cut by 6 bases, the J end by 2 bases, with 11 bases between. The CDR3 reads CASSPLEAGANVLTF. The CDR3 coding sequence is TGTGCCAGTAGCCCTCTAGAAGCTGGGGCCAACGTCCTGACTTTC. Complete variable domain (other parts from reference TRBV19 and TRBJ2-6): DGGITQSPKYLFRKEGQNVTLSCEQNLNHDAMYWYRQDPGQGLRLIYYSQIVNDFQKGDIAEGYSVSREKKESFPLTVTSAQKNPTAFYLCASSPLEAGANVLTFGAGSRLTVL.

DNA for the CDR3: TGTGCCAGCAGTTTAGTTTGGGCCTCGTCGGGGGAGCAGTACTTC. Translating gives CASSLVWASSGEQYF. This chain uses TRBV27 with TRBJ2-7, with TRBD2 as a possible D gene (5 bases). Trimming left V 2 bases short and J 7 bases short, with 18 bases between. The CDR3 has 15 residues. Germline V CDR1 and CDR2: MNHEY, SMNVEV (reference sequence).

The rearrangement uses TRBV30 and TRBJ2-7, with TRBD1 matching over 10 bases. The CDR3 sequence is 15 residues long. CDR1 and CDR2 from the germline V gene are GTSNPN and SVGIG (reference sequence). V shed 1 base and J 0 bases; nucleotides not matched to a gene: 3. CDR3 coding DNA: TGTGCCTGGAGTGCAGGGACAGGGGTCTCCTACGAGCAGTACTTC. This gives the protein CAWSAGTGVSYEQYF.

The chain carries TRBV29-1 and TRBJ2-1, with 9 nucleotides matching TRBD2. The CDR3 has 15 amino acids. J was trimmed by 1 base and V by 5 bases; bases with no gene match: 6. From germline, CDR1 is SQVTM and CDR2 ANQGSEA. CDR3 bases: TGCAGCGTTCGGGGTAGCGGGAGTTCCTACAATGAGCAGTTCTTC. This sequence encodes CSVRGSGSSYNEQFF.

The V call is TRBV14, the J call TRBJ2-7; maybe TRBD1 (6 bases). CDR1 and CDR2 (germline): SGHDN, FVKESK. The CDR3 has 14 residues. V lost 2 bases, J lost 5 bases, and 13 bases lay in between. This chain's CDR3 is CASSQPQGPHEQYF. CDR3 nucleotide sequence: TGTGCCAGCAGCCAACCACAGGGCCCCCACGAGCAGTACTTC. The full variable domain, its missing parts supplied by reference TRBV14 and TRBJ2-7, is EAGVTQFPSHSVIEKGQTVTLRCDPISGHDNLYWYRRVMGKEIKFLLHFVKESKQDESGMPNNRFLAERTGGTYSTLKVQPAELEDSGVYFCASSQPQGPHEQYFGPGTRLTVT.

The chain recombines TRBV5-1 with TRBJ1-1, with 8 bases that match TRBD1. Germline CDR1 SGHRS, CDR2 YFSETQ. The CDR3 contains 14 residues. Losses at the gene ends were 3 bases for V and 4 bases for J; bases not matched to a gene: 5. Here the CDR3 reads CASSSDRGGTEAFF. In nucleotides, the CDR3 is TGCGCCAGCAGCTCTGACAGGGGAGGCACTGAAGCTTTCTTT.

The J gene is TRBJ2-3, the V gene TRBV28; 8 nucleotides match TRBD2. Trimming took 1 base from V and 3 from J; bases not matched to a gene: 6. CDR3 length: 16 amino acids. Germline CDR1 MDHEN, CDR2 SYDVKM. The CDR3 DNA reads as TGTGCCAGCAGTTTATCACCGGGACTAGGGACAGATACGCAGTATTTT. Translating it yields CASSLSPGLGTDTQYF.

This clone showed up just once. The chain employs TRBV29-1 and TRBJ2-3; the D gene is possibly TRBD2 (5 bases). Trimming took off 7 bases at V and 7 bases at J, with 15 bases between the two ends. This CDR3 region has 12 residues. The germline CDR1 and CDR2 sequences are SQVTM and ANQGSEA. The CDR3 loop reads CSAVDWLNTQYF. CDR3 in DNA: TGCAGCGCCGTGGACTGGCTAAATACGCAGTATTTT.

The rearrangement uses TRBV5-5 and TRBJ2-5; 12 nucleotides align to TRBD2. Germline trimming cut 5 bases from V and 5 bases from J; bases unmatched to any gene: 10. CDR1 SGHKS and CDR2 YYEKEE come from the germline V gene (reference sequence). The CDR3 is made up of 16 amino acids. This CDR3 reads CASSYLAGGPGETQYF. The CDR3, as DNA: TGTGCCAGCAGTTATCTAGCGGGAGGGCCCGGGGAGACCCAGTACTTC.

The chain recombines TRBV7-3 with TRBJ2-2; the match to TRBD1 covers 9 bases. The CDR3 spans 17 residues. CDR1 and CDR2 (germline): SGHTA, FQGTGA. Losses at the gene ends were 4 bases for V and 4 bases for J; bases not matched to a gene: 10. CDR3: CASSSFAGTGSTGELFF. CDR3 DNA: TGTGCCAGCAGCTCATTCGCCGGGACAGGGAGCACCGGGGAGCTGTTTTTT.

The rearrangement joins TRBV4-3 to TRBJ1-1, with a weak D call TRBD1 (5 bases). CDR3 length: 13 residues. CDR1 LGHNA and CDR2 YSLEER come from the germline V gene. V lost 1 base and J 5 bases, leaving 8 bases between the germline ends. The CDR3 loop reads CASSQVGGTEAFF. CDR3 bases: TGCGCCAGCAGCCAAGTCGGGGGGACTGAAGCTTTCTTT.

CDR3 nucleotide sequence: TGTGCCTGGAGTGTGGGCAGGCTGACCTACGAGCAGTACTTC. Translating gives CAWSVGRLTYEQYF. The chain has TRBV30 and TRBJ2-7, with unresolved D. Germline V gene sequence: CDR1 GTSNPN, CDR2 SVGIG (reference sequence). This CDR3 contains 14 residues. Trimming pared 0 bases from V and 2 bases from J, leaving 11 bases between.

This sequence joins TRBV6-5 and TRBJ1-1, with 12 nucleotides matching TRBD1. Germline loops: CDR1 MNHEY, CDR2 SVGAGI. The trim removed 11 bases at V and 10 bases at J, leaving 17 bases unmatched. The CDR3 covers 15 residues. The CDR3 DNA is TGTGCCTCTCACGACCGGGACAGGGGGCGCATAAGAGCTTTCTTT. Its protein product is CASHDRDRGRIRAFF.

This chain connects TRBV5-1 to TRBJ2-7; D may be TRBD2 (6 bases). The CDR3 is 13 amino acids. Germline-derived CDR1 and CDR2 are SGHRS and YFSETQ. V was clipped by 0 bases and J by 3 bases, with 7 bases between them. DNA for the CDR3: TGCGCCAGCAGCTTGGGCGGGATCTACGAGCAGTACTTC. Translating gives CASSLGGIYEQYF. The full variable domain, in which reference TRBV5-1 and TRBJ2-7 provide the parts outside the CDR3, is KAGVTQTPRYLIKTRGQQVTLSCSPISGHRSVSWYQQTPGQGLQFLFEYFSETQRNKGNFPGRFSGRQFSNSRSEMNVSTLELGDSALYLCASSLGGIYEQYFGPGTRLTVT.

V and J are TRBV19 and TRBJ1-1; 7 positions match TRBD1. The germline V gene encodes CDR1 LNHDA and CDR2 SQIVND (reference sequence). The CDR3 runs 14 residues. Losses at the gene ends were 7 bases for V and 1 base for J; bases not matched to a gene: 6. The CDR3: CASNYRGRNTEAFF. The CDR3 DNA reads as TGTGCCAGTAATTACAGGGGAAGGAACACTGAAGCTTTCTTT.

The rearrangement uses TRBV3-1 (or the pseudogene TRBV3-2) and TRBJ2-1, with 11 bases that match TRBD2. CDR1 is LGHDT, CDR2 YNNKEL, per germline (reference sequence). The V gene end was trimmed by 0 bases and the J gene end by 4 bases; junction bases not matched to a gene: 2. The CDR3 extends over 16 amino acids. The chain's CDR3 is CASSQDPSGRYNEQFF. Written as DNA, the CDR3 is TGTGCCAGCAGCCAAGATCCTAGCGGGAGGTACAATGAGCAGTTCTTC.

This rearrangement joins TRBV7-6 to TRBJ1-4; D is unresolved. This CDR3 region has 16 residues. V lost 1 base, J lost 5 bases, and 14 bases lay in between. The germline gives CDR1 SGHVS, CDR2 FNYEAQ. The CDR3 region has the DNA TGTGCCAGCAGCTTAGGGATGGCGGGCATAAATGAAAAACTGTTTTTT. Protein sequence: CASSLGMAGINEKLFF.

The J gene is TRBJ2-1, the V gene TRBV5-6; 13 nucleotides match TRBD2. V dropped 4 bases and J dropped 0; count of bases not matched to a gene: 7. Per germline, CDR1 SGHDT and CDR2 YYEEEE. The CDR3 totals 18 residues. The CDR3, as DNA: TGTGCCAGCAGCGGCGGGACTAGCGGGGCCCTCTCCTACAATGAGCAGTTCTTC. Its translation: CASSGGTSGALSYNEQFF.

This chain uses TRBV5-1 with TRBJ2-5; the match to TRBD2 covers 7 bases. The J segment lost 2 bases and the V segment lost 2 bases, leaving 15 bases of the junction unmatched. The CDR3 totals 18 residues. Germline V gene lookup returns CDR1 SGHRS and CDR2 YFSETQ. CDR3 amino acids: CASSFLPLAALDQETQYF. The DNA for the CDR3 is TGCGCCAGCAGCTTTCTCCCCCTAGCGGCGCTCGATCAAGAGACCCAGTACTTC.

The V and J genes are TRBV10-1 and TRBJ2-1, with 9 bases identical to TRBD1. Unmatched junction bases numbered 9, after V lost 2 bases and J lost 1 base. Germline-derived CDR1 and CDR2 are WNHNN and SYGVQD (reference sequence). The CDR3 loop spans 18 amino acids. CDR3: CASSEVGTGQGSYNEQFF. The CDR3 DNA reads as TGCGCCAGCAGTGAGGTGGGGACGGGACAGGGATCCTACAATGAGCAGTTCTTC.

In this sample, this clone turned up a few times. The J gene is TRBJ1-6, the V gene TRBV19; no definite D call. From germline, CDR1 is LNHDA and CDR2 SQIVND (reference sequence). V lost 3 bases and J 4 bases, leaving 7 bases between the germline ends. The CDR3 sequence is 14 residues long. The CDR3 DNA follows: TGTGCCAGTAGTATCAGAGGGTATAATTCACCCCTCCACTTT. As protein: CASSIRGYNSPLHF.

V usage is TRBV19 and J usage is TRBJ2-7, with 7 bases identical to TRBD2. The CDR3 runs 15 residues. From germline, CDR1 is LNHDA and CDR2 SQIVND (reference sequence). With V trimmed by 3 bases and J by 0 bases, 5 bases remained unmatched. Here the CDR3 DNA reads TGTGCCAGTAGTATCGGGAGCGGGGACTCCTACGAGCAGTACTTC. Protein product: CASSIGSGDSYEQYF.

The chain uses TRBV6-2 or TRBV6-3 and TRBJ2-1; 9 bases are a match to TRBD2. The ends lost 4 bases at V and 7 bases at J; junction bases unmatched: 8. The germline V gene encodes CDR1 MNHEY and CDR2 SVGEGT. CDR3 size: 15 residues. DNA of the CDR3: TGTGCCAGCAGTTCATCGTTAGCGGGAGCGAATGAGCAGTTCTTC. It specifies CASSSSLAGANEQFF.

V usage is TRBV3-1 (or the pseudogene TRBV3-2) and J usage is TRBJ2-5; 11 positions match TRBD2. Germline V lookup: CDR1 LGHDT, CDR2 YNNKEL (reference sequence). The junction had 3 bases not matched to a gene; V was cut back by 4 bases and J by 5 bases. This CDR3 has 14 amino acids. The CDR3 coding sequence is TGTGCCAGCAGCCCCTTAGCGGGAGGGGAGACCCAGTACTTC. Its translation is CASSPLAGGETQYF.

This chain links TRBV7-9 with TRBJ1-6; TRBD1 is a possible D gene (6 bases). Trimming stripped 4 bases from V and 13 bases from J, with 8 bases between. The CDR3 covers 11 residues. Germline V CDR1 and CDR2: SEHNR, FQNEAQ (reference sequence). This chain's CDR3 is CASSSGVPLHF. The CDR3 DNA follows: TGTGCCAGCAGCTCAGGGGTTCCCCTCCACTTT.

The CDR3, as DNA: TGCGCCAGCAGCTTTAGGACAGGGACGGGCCGTGAAGCTTTCTTT. It translates to CASSFRTGTGREAFF. The chain couples TRBV5-1 to TRBJ1-1, with 8 bases matching TRBD1. Germline CDR1 SGHRS, CDR2 YFSETQ. Germline trimming cut 2 bases from V and 7 bases from J; bases unmatched to any gene: 10. The CDR3 totals 15 residues.

The CDR3 nucleotides are TGTGCCACCAGTGACCCGGACAGTCGCAACTACAATGAGCAGTTCTTC. As protein: CATSDPDSRNYNEQFF. The rearrangement uses TRBV24-1 and TRBJ2-1; D possibly corresponds to TRBD1 (6 bases). CDR1 and CDR2 from the germline V gene are KGHDR and SFDVKD. V was pared by 4 bases and J by 3 bases, with 15 bases between. CDR3 length equals 16 residues.

The rearrangement joins TRBV9 to TRBJ2-2, with D possibly matching TRBD1 (5 bases). This CDR3 comprises 15 residues. V dropped 0 bases and J dropped 6 bases, with 12 bases sitting between them. Germline lookup yields CDR1 SGDLS and CDR2 YYNGEE. CDR3 bases: TGTGCCAGCAGCGTAGAGGGGTCAACGGCCGGGGAGCTGTTTTTT. Its protein product is CASSVEGSTAGELFF. The whole variable domain, filled in from reference TRBV9 and TRBJ2-2, reads DSGVTQTPKHLITATGQRVTLRCSPRSGDLSVYWYQQSLDQGLQFLIQYYNGEERAKGNILERFSAQQFPDLHSELNLSSLELGDSALYFCASSVEGSTAGELFFGEGSRLTVL.

This chain connects TRBV7-2 to TRBJ2-5; possibly TRBD2 for D (6 bases). V lost 7 bases to trimming and J lost 4 bases, with 19 bases between them. The CDR3 covers 15 residues. Germline CDR1 is SGHTA and CDR2 is FQGNSA. CDR3 in DNA: TGTGCCAGCACACGCGCGCGGGGCGGGATAGAGACCCAGTACTTC. Translation gives CASTRARGGIETQYF.

The rearrangement links TRBV5-1 to TRBJ1-1, with 11 nucleotides matching TRBD1. CDR1 is SGHRS and CDR2 is YFSETQ in the germline V gene. The junction had 3 bases not matched to a gene; V was cut back by 4 bases and J by 4 bases. The CDR3 spans 14 residues. This chain's CDR3 is CASSRGQGGTEAFF. The CDR3 region has the DNA TGCGCCAGCAGCAGGGGACAGGGGGGCACTGAAGCTTTCTTT.